The clone carrying this T cell receptor (beta chain) has a count of ten or more. The junction does not match germline at one end; this may be a read error. The sample comes from a study of T cell repertoires in cytomegalovirus infection. Turning to the study itself: Shared public TCR beta signatures pointed to both CMV infection and a matching HLA type.

The CDR3 is 11 amino acids. CDR1 is SGHTA and CDR2 is FQGNSA in the germline V gene. TCRdb re-derived calls from the reads in MiXCR, one entry per CDR3 protein. The table includes some 280,000 distinct CDR3 sequences, around 15% detected once. The TCR comes from a human donor in good health (CMV status not recorded). Some clones in this sample may be carry-over from other donors' samples. The material sequenced was PBMCs. The rearrangement uses TRBV7-2 and TRBJ2-7; either TRBD1 or TRBD2 may fit D (5 bases each). The DNA for the CDR3 is TGTGCCAGCAGCCTCCGGGACCAGCTACACTTC. Its protein product is CASSLRDQLHF.